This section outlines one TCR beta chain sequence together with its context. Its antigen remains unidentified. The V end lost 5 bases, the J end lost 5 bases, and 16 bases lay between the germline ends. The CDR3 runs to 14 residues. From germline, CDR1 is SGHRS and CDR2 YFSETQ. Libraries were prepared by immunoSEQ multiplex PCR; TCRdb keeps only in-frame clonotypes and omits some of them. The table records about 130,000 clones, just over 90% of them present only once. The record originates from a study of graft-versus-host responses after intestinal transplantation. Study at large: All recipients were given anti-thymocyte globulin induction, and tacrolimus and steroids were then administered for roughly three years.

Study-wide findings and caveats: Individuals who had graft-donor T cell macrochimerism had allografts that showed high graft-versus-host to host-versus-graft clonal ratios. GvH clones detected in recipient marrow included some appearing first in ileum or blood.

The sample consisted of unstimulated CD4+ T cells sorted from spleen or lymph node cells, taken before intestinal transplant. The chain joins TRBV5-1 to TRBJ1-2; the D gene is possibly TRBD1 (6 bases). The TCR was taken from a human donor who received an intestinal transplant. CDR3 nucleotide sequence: TGCGCCAGCAGGCCCGGGGGCGCAGAATATGGCTACACCTTC. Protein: CASRPGGAEYGYTF. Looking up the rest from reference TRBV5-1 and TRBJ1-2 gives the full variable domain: KAGVTQTPRYLIKTRGQQVTLSCSPISGHRSVSWYQQTPGQGLQFLFEYFSETQRNKGNFPGRFSGRQFSNSRSEMNVSTLELGDSALYLCASRPGGAEYGYTFGSGTRLTVV.